Listed below are T cell receptor beta chains from one sample, sequenced in a study of shared T cell receptors in the human thymus. Using immunoSEQ multiplex PCR, the repertoire was profiled, and TCRdb retains in-frame clones only, with some absent. The table lists almost 550,000 clones, about four fifths of them singletons. This same sample was also part of a study on human thymus T cells.

Sequencing was done on a sample of thymocytes. The receptors here all came from a boy under two years old with a congenital heart defect. The CDR3 runs from the conserved cysteine through the conserved F or W. Fields, in order: clone size, D gene, V gene, J gene, CDR3 protein, CDR3 DNA. The D gene is left open where the match is weak. Not every row has a clone size; where given, it reads once, few, many or a size class.

abundance: .; d_gene: TRBD2; v_gene: TRBV6-1; j_gene: TRBJ2-7; CDR3aa: CASKPGLALPHEQYF; CDR3nt: TGTGCCAGCAAGCCGGGACTAGCGCTTCCCCACGAGCAGTACTTC
abundance: .; d_gene: TRBD1; v_gene: TRBV5-6; j_gene: TRBJ1-2; CDR3aa: CASTPQGRGYGYTF; CDR3nt: TGTGCCAGCACCCCACAGGGGCGGGGCTATGGCTACACCTTC
abundance: few; d_gene: .; v_gene: TRBV9; j_gene: TRBJ2-1; CDR3aa: CASSVGTGSSYNEQFF; CDR3nt: TGTGCCAGCAGCGTAGGTACAGGCAGCTCCTACAATGAGCAGTTCTTC
abundance: .; d_gene: .; v_gene: TRBV21-1; j_gene: TRBJ2-7; CDR3aa: CASSIEAGDEQYF; CDR3nt: TGTGCCAGCAGCATCGAAGCGGGAGACGAGCAGTACTTC
abundance: .; d_gene: TRBD1; v_gene: TRBV28; j_gene: TRBJ2-7; CDR3aa: CASSSPRGQGRDEQYF; CDR3nt: TGTGCCAGCAGTTCCCCCCGAGGACAGGGGCGGGACGAGCAGTACTTC
abundance: .; d_gene: .; v_gene: TRBV18; j_gene: TRBJ2-3; CDR3aa: CASSLQPPGLYTDTQYF; CDR3nt: TGTGCCAGCTCACTTCAACCTCCGGGACTCTACACAGATACGCAGTATTTT
abundance: .; d_gene: .; v_gene: TRBV29-1; j_gene: TRBJ1-2; CDR3aa: CSGGSLIGGEGYTF; CDR3nt: TGCAGCGGGGGAAGCCTTATAGGTGGGGAGGGCTACACCTTC
abundance: .; d_gene: .; v_gene: TRBV6-1; j_gene: TRBJ2-1; CDR3aa: CASSEWRDSYNEQFF; CDR3nt: TGTGCCAGCAGTGAATGGCGGGACAGCTACAATGAGCAGTTCTTC
abundance: .; d_gene: .; v_gene: TRBV15; j_gene: TRBJ1-2; CDR3aa: CATSRDFRHDWRGYTF; CDR3nt: TGTGCCACCAGCAGAGATTTCCGCCATGATTGGAGAGGCTACACCTTC
abundance: .; d_gene: TRBD1; v_gene: TRBV4-3; j_gene: TRBJ2-7; CDR3aa: CASSQDQGTGRSYEQYF; CDR3nt: TGCGCCAGCAGCCAAGATCAGGGGACAGGCAGATCCTACGAGCAGTACTTC
abundance: .; d_gene: TRBD2; v_gene: TRBV9; j_gene: TRBJ2-5; CDR3aa: CASSVGARAGEQETQYF; CDR3nt: TGTGCCAGCAGCGTAGGTGCCCGCGCGGGGGAGCAAGAGACCCAGTACTTC
abundance: .; d_gene: TRBD2; v_gene: TRBV7-2; j_gene: TRBJ2-7; CDR3aa: CASSSATSGRQPYEQYF; CDR3nt: TGTGCCAGCAGCTCGGCGACTAGCGGGAGGCAACCCTACGAGCAGTACTTC
abundance: .; d_gene: TRBD2; v_gene: TRBV2; j_gene: TRBJ2-7; CDR3aa: CASSEAGVGSYEQYF; CDR3nt: TGTGCCAGCAGTGAGGCGGGAGTTGGTTCCTACGAGCAGTACTTC
abundance: .; d_gene: .; v_gene: TRBV2; j_gene: TRBJ1-2; CDR3aa: CASSGTGSNYGYTF; CDR3nt: TGTGCCAGCAGTGGTACAGGCTCTAACTATGGCTACACCTTC
abundance: once; d_gene: TRBD2; v_gene: TRBV5-4; j_gene: TRBJ2-1; CDR3aa: CASSPRLALLSYNEQFF; CDR3nt: TGTGCCAGCAGCCCCAGACTAGCGCTTCTCTCCTACAATGAGCAGTTCTTC
abundance: .; d_gene: .; v_gene: TRBV4-3; j_gene: TRBJ2-3; CDR3aa: CASSQDRLAGTDTQYF; CDR3nt: TGCGCCAGCAGCCAAGACCGTTTAGCGGGCACAGATACGCAGTATTTT
abundance: few; d_gene: TRBD1; v_gene: TRBV7-3; j_gene: TRBJ2-6; CDR3aa: CASSFEWTGSGANVLTF; CDR3nt: TGTGCCAGCAGCTTCGAGTGGACAGGGTCTGGGGCCAACGTCCTGACTTTC
abundance: .; d_gene: TRBD2; v_gene: TRBV27; j_gene: TRBJ2-7; CDR3aa: CASSLDPPNLAAYYEQYF; CDR3nt: TGTGCCAGCAGTTTAGACCCCCCGAACCTAGCGGCCTACTACGAGCAGTACTTC
abundance: .; d_gene: TRBD1; v_gene: TRBV28; j_gene: TRBJ2-5; CDR3aa: CASTIKDRVWETQYF; CDR3nt: TGTGCCAGCACCATCAAAGACAGGGTGTGGGAGACCCAGTACTTC
abundance: .; d_gene: TRBD1; v_gene: TRBV29-1; j_gene: TRBJ2-5; CDR3aa: CSVVDRESPETQYF; CDR3nt: TGCAGCGTTGTGGACAGGGAGAGTCCGGAGACCCAGTACTTC
abundance: .; d_gene: .; v_gene: TRBV6-5; j_gene: TRBJ2-7; CDR3aa: CASRLPDEYEQYF; CDR3nt: TGTGCCAGCAGACTACCTGATGAATACGAGCAGTACTTC
abundance: .; d_gene: .; v_gene: TRBV5-1; j_gene: TRBJ2-3; CDR3aa: CASRGTDTQYF; CDR3nt: TGCGCCAGCCGGGGCACAGATACGCAGTATTTT
abundance: .; d_gene: .; v_gene: TRBV4-3; j_gene: TRBJ2-3; CDR3aa: CASSPGRASTDTQYF; CDR3nt: TGCGCCAGCAGCCCCGGGCGGGCGAGCACAGATACGCAGTATTTT
abundance: .; d_gene: .; v_gene: TRBV19; j_gene: TRBJ2-1; CDR3aa: CASSDNQGRQFF; CDR3nt: TGTGCCAGTAGTGACAACCAGGGGCGGCAGTTCTTC
abundance: .; d_gene: TRBD1; v_gene: TRBV5-1; j_gene: TRBJ1-1; CDR3aa: CASSLAPRQGSNTEAFF; CDR3nt: TGCGCCAGCAGCTTGGCCCCAAGACAGGGGTCTAACACTGAAGCTTTCTTT
abundance: .; d_gene: .; v_gene: TRBV28; j_gene: TRBJ1-4; CDR3aa: CASSFHGLKANEKLFF; CDR3nt: TGTGCCAGCAGTTTCCACGGACTGAAAGCTAATGAAAAACTGTTTTTT
abundance: few; d_gene: TRBD1; v_gene: TRBV18; j_gene: TRBJ1-4; CDR3aa: CASSPLTGANEKLFF; CDR3nt: TGTGCCAGCTCACCTTTGACAGGGGCGAATGAAAAACTGTTTTTT
abundance: .; d_gene: TRBD1; v_gene: TRBV6-5; j_gene: TRBJ2-7; CDR3aa: CASSSQDRGRVYEQYF; CDR3nt: TGTGCCAGCAGTTCCCAAGACAGGGGAAGGGTCTACGAGCAGTACTTC
abundance: .; d_gene: TRBD1; v_gene: TRBV9; j_gene: TRBJ2-7; CDR3aa: CASSVGTGSEQYF; CDR3nt: TGTGCCAGCAGCGTAGGGACAGGAAGCGAGCAGTACTTC
abundance: once; d_gene: TRBD2; v_gene: TRBV5-5; j_gene: TRBJ2-1; CDR3aa: CASSLWASGKDNEQFF; CDR3nt: TGTGCCAGCAGCTTGTGGGCTAGCGGGAAGGACAATGAGCAGTTCTTC
abundance: .; d_gene: .; v_gene: TRBV27; j_gene: TRBJ1-2; CDR3aa: CASSPPGGGGYTF; CDR3nt: TGTGCCAGCAGCCCACCCGGAGGCGGAGGCTACACCTTC
abundance: .; d_gene: .; v_gene: TRBV6-1; j_gene: TRBJ2-5; CDR3aa: CASSAQGTLQETQYF; CDR3nt: TGTGCCAGCAGTGCGCAGGGGACCCTACAAGAGACCCAGTACTTC
abundance: .; d_gene: .; v_gene: TRBV5-1; j_gene: TRBJ1-4; CDR3aa: CASTSGTKHEKLFF; CDR3nt: TGCGCCAGCACCTCCGGGACAAAGCATGAAAAACTGTTTTTT
abundance: .; d_gene: .; v_gene: TRBV11-2; j_gene: TRBJ2-7; CDR3aa: CASSLKSATILEYEQYF; CDR3nt: TGTGCCAGCAGCTTAAAGTCAGCCACTATCTTAGAATACGAGCAGTACTTC
abundance: .; d_gene: TRBD1; v_gene: TRBV28; j_gene: TRBJ1-5; CDR3aa: CASSQTGVYQPQHF; CDR3nt: TGTGCCAGCAGTCAGACAGGGGTTTATCAGCCCCAGCATTTT
abundance: .; d_gene: .; v_gene: TRBV4-3; j_gene: TRBJ2-3; CDR3aa: CASSTWDTQYF; CDR3nt: TGCGCCAGCAGTACTTGGGATACGCAGTATTTT
abundance: .; d_gene: .; v_gene: TRBV27; j_gene: TRBJ1-5; CDR3aa: CASSTRGSQQPQHF; CDR3nt: TGTGCCAGCAGTACAAGGGGTTCTCAGCAGCCCCAGCATTTT
abundance: .; d_gene: TRBD1; v_gene: TRBV18; j_gene: TRBJ1-1; CDR3aa: CASSPRTGMNTEAFF; CDR3nt: TGTGCCAGCTCACCCCGGACAGGGATGAACACTGAAGCTTTCTTT
abundance: .; d_gene: .; v_gene: TRBV27; j_gene: TRBJ1-5; CDR3aa: CASSDGTPNSNQPQHF; CDR3nt: TGTGCCAGCAGCGATGGGACACCTAATAGCAATCAGCCCCAGCATTTT
abundance: .; d_gene: .; v_gene: TRBV6-5; j_gene: TRBJ2-7; CDR3aa: CASTSFSYEQYF; CDR3nt: TGTGCCAGCACTTCCTTCTCCTACGAGCAGTACTTC
abundance: .; d_gene: TRBD2; v_gene: TRBV5-1; j_gene: TRBJ2-1; CDR3aa: CASSVHLAGGVDEQFF; CDR3nt: TGCGCCAGCAGCGTACACCTAGCGGGAGGGGTCGATGAGCAGTTCTTC
abundance: .; d_gene: TRBD2; v_gene: TRBV7-9; j_gene: TRBJ2-7; CDR3aa: CASSLDGGLVAYEQYF; CDR3nt: TGTGCCAGCAGCTTAGATGGCGGACTAGTGGCCTACGAGCAGTACTTC
abundance: .; d_gene: .; v_gene: TRBV25-1; j_gene: TRBJ2-7; CDR3aa: CASSPRPPQRSGEQYF; CDR3nt: TGTGCCAGCAGTCCACGGCCCCCCCAGAGGTCGGGCGAGCAGTACTTC
abundance: .; d_gene: TRBD1; v_gene: TRBV4-1; j_gene: TRBJ1-1; CDR3aa: CASSHPGTARNTEAFF; CDR3nt: TGCGCCAGCAGCCACCCCGGGACAGCTCGAAACACTGAAGCTTTCTTT
abundance: few; d_gene: TRBD1; v_gene: TRBV4-1; j_gene: TRBJ1-5; CDR3aa: CASSQEVGQGNQPQHF; CDR3nt: TGCGCCAGCAGCCAAGAAGTAGGACAGGGAAATCAGCCCCAGCATTTT
abundance: .; d_gene: .; v_gene: TRBV9; j_gene: TRBJ2-3; CDR3aa: CASSVSAGVDTQYF; CDR3nt: TGTGCCAGCAGCGTATCAGCTGGAGTTGACACGCAGTATTTT
abundance: .; d_gene: TRBD1; v_gene: TRBV29-1; j_gene: TRBJ1-1; CDR3aa: CSVVLDRENTEAFF; CDR3nt: TGCAGCGTTGTTCTGGACAGGGAAAACACTGAAGCTTTCTTT
abundance: once; d_gene: TRBD1; v_gene: TRBV27; j_gene: TRBJ1-2; CDR3aa: CASSFDRGGYTF; CDR3nt: TGTGCCAGCAGTTTCGACAGGGGTGGCTACACCTTC
abundance: .; d_gene: .; v_gene: TRBV19; j_gene: TRBJ1-2; CDR3aa: CASSITTGSYGYTF; CDR3nt: TGTGCCAGTAGTATCACTACCGGGTCTTATGGCTACACCTTC
abundance: .; d_gene: TRBD1; v_gene: TRBV11-2; j_gene: TRBJ1-2; CDR3aa: CASSLRHRDRDDGYTF; CDR3nt: TGTGCCAGCAGCTTAAGGCACCGGGACAGGGACGATGGCTACACCTTC
abundance: .; d_gene: .; v_gene: TRBV5-6; j_gene: TRBJ2-5; CDR3aa: CASSPWTEEQETQYF; CDR3nt: TGTGCCAGCAGCCCATGGACGGAGGAGCAAGAGACCCAGTACTTC
abundance: .; d_gene: .; v_gene: TRBV27; j_gene: TRBJ2-7; CDR3aa: CASRGTHSYEQYF; CDR3nt: TGTGCCAGCCGCGGGACGCATAGCTACGAGCAGTACTTC
abundance: .; d_gene: TRBD1; v_gene: TRBV5-5; j_gene: TRBJ2-7; CDR3aa: CASSLTRDRVGEQYF; CDR3nt: TGTGCCAGCAGCTTGACTCGGGACAGGGTCGGGGAGCAGTACTTC
abundance: .; d_gene: .; v_gene: TRBV6-5; j_gene: TRBJ1-2; CDR3aa: CASTPGGNYGYTF; CDR3nt: TGTGCCAGCACCCCGGGGGGCAACTATGGCTACACCTTC